The T cell receptor beta chain under discussion was sequenced for a study of T cells in Graves' hyperthyroidism and ophthalmopathy. Study-level results: Researchers report that a 13 V-J model separated ophthalmopathy from stable hyperthyroidism. Blood held most thyroid clonotypes expanded above 0.001 frequency.

At least ten counts were recorded for this clonotype. What it recognizes is unknown. There were TCR beta CDR3 regions amplified from RNA transcripts. Researchers ran a first-round RT-PCR on the TCR CDR3 using the HTBI primer set. TCRdb called the multiplex PCR reads again in MiXCR, with one record for every CDR3 protein. Here the sample spans about 500,000 distinct CDR3 sequences, under 15% being singletons. When ophthalmopathy did not progress within 18 months, Graves' hyperthyroidism was considered stable. Around 10 ml fresh peripheral blood yielded the PBMCs. Unmatched junction bases numbered 15, after V lost 2 bases and J lost 1 base. Germline V CDR1 and CDR2: SGHNT, YENEEA. The CDR3 consists of 20 residues.

This clonotype was obtained from a woman younger than 35 with Graves' hyperthyroidism. The sequenced material came from blood. V is TRBV11-3 and J is TRBJ2-1; 9 nucleotides match TRBD2. CDR3 DNA: TGTGCCAGCAGCTTACTGGTGGACAGGAAGAGCGGGAGGTCCTACAATGAGCAGTTCTTC. It codes for CASSLLVDRKSGRSYNEQFF.